A single sample is the source of the 3 T cell receptor beta chains below, sequenced in a study of blood T cell repertoires in COVID-19. Assay used: immunoSEQ multiplex PCR; TCRdb lists only in-frame clones, some missing. The table records about 400,000 clones, 70% to 90% of them present only once. The sample consisted of peripheral blood. The receptors here all came from a man in his forties with acute or convalescent COVID-19.

This chain uses TRBV29-1 with TRBJ2-2, with a tentative D call TRBD1 (6 bases). This CDR3 comprises 13 residues. Trimming stripped 2 bases from V and 5 bases from J, with 9 bases between. Germline CDR1 reads SQVTM; CDR2 reads ANQGSEA. The CDR3 bases are TGCAGCGTTGAACAGGGGCGGACCGGGGAGCTGTTTTTT. Residues: CSVEQGRTGELFF.

The J gene is TRBJ1-4, the V gene TRBV5-5; D is unclear. The CDR3 totals 15 residues. The germline CDR1 and CDR2 sequences are SGHKS and YYEKEE (reference sequence). V lost 0 bases to trimming and J lost 6 bases, with 12 bases between them. The CDR3 loop is CASSLDKARHEKLFF. For the CDR3, the DNA is TGTGCCAGCAGCTTGGACAAGGCGAGGCATGAAAAACTGTTTTTT.

The V call is TRBV11-2, the J call TRBJ2-5; no definite D call. Deletions cut 4 bases from V and 3 bases from J, with 9 bases between. The CDR3 is made up of 13 amino acids. The germline gives CDR1 SGHAT, CDR2 FQNNGV. The CDR3 coding sequence is TGTGCCAGCAGCTACGGGTTAGAAGAGACCCAGTACTTC. Protein product: CASSYGLEETQYF.